These T cell receptor beta chains were read from a single sample in a study of identical twins. TCRdb processed the 5' RACE reads anew with MiXCR; each CDR3 protein has one entry. Altogether about 340,000 distinct CDR3 sequences are present, around 9.7% being singletons, with the ten largest covering about 9.1%. Input material: naive T cells sorted from blood. The source of these receptors is a woman between 50 and 59 years old in good health. CDR3s include the opening cysteine and the closing phenylalanine or tryptophan. The D gene is left open where the match is weak. The size of a clone is reported for some rows only, either as once, few or many, or as a class for expanded clones.

D	size	V	J	DNA	CDR3
NA	many	TRBV29-1	TRBJ2-5	TGCAGCGTTGGTGGGGGAGAGACCCAGTACTTC	CSVGGGETQYF
NA	many	TRBV15	TRBJ2-6	TGTGCCACCAGCAGAGACCCCCTTTCTGGGGCCAACGTCCTGACTTTC	CATSRDPLSGANVLTF
NA	many	TRBV12-5	TRBJ1-3	TGTGCTAGTGGTTTCAGGAGTCCTGGAAACACCATATATTTT	CASGFRSPGNTIYF
TRBD2	few	TRBV5-1	TRBJ2-2	TGCGCCAGCAGTATCCTAGCGGGAGGGCCGACCACCGGGGAGCTGTTTTTT	CASSILAGGPTTGELFF
NA	NA	TRBV3-1	TRBJ2-5	TGTGCCAGCACCGAGAGAGCGGGAGAGACCCAGTACTTC	CASTERAGETQYF
NA	NA	TRBV6-5	TRBJ2-1	TGTGCCAGCAGTTACTGGTCAGGGACCGGGAATGAGCAGTTCTTC	CASSYWSGTGNEQFF
NA	few	TRBV5-1	TRBJ1-4	TGCGCCAGCAGCTTGGCCGCGGGTGCAACTAATGAAAAACTGTTTTTT	CASSLAAGATNEKLFF
NA	NA	TRBV11-2	TRBJ2-3	TGTGCCAGCAGCTTAGATAAGGGCCGGGCAGATACGCAGTATTTT	CASSLDKGRADTQYF
TRBD1	NA	TRBV5-1	TRBJ1-4	TGCGCCAGCAGCTTGGACGGGACAGGCGCGGAAAAACTGTTTTTT	CASSLDGTGAEKLFF
TRBD1	few	TRBV12-3/TRBV12-4	TRBJ2-3	TGTGCCAGTGACAGGGCTGGCACAGATACGCAGTATTTT	CASDRAGTDTQYF
NA	few	TRBV14	TRBJ2-3	TGTGCCAGCAGCCAAGATTCTACTAGCACAGATACGCAGTATTTT	CASSQDSTSTDTQYF
NA	many	TRBV12-3/TRBV12-4	TRBJ1-3	TGTGCCAGCAGTTCTCCGGGCAGGGAGGGAAACACCATATATTTT	CASSSPGREGNTIYF
TRBD1	few	TRBV30	TRBJ2-5	TGTGCCTGGAGTTACTTGGGACAGCGAAGCTGGGGCCAAGAGACCCAGTACTTC	CAWSYLGQRSWGQETQYF
NA	few	TRBV20-1	TRBJ1-4	TGCAGTGCTAGAGATCGGGGTTTGGGCGAAAAACTGTTTTTT	CSARDRGLGEKLFF
TRBD2	few	TRBV24-1	TRBJ2-2	TGTGCCACCAGTGATTTAAACCGGCGGAGCGGGAGGGCCACCGGGGAGCTGTTTTTT	CATSDLNRRSGRATGELFF
TRBD1	NA	TRBV29-1	TRBJ2-7	TGCAGCGCCCGACAGGGTGGAGTGAGTGAGCAGTACTTC	CSARQGGVSEQYF
NA	many	TRBV4-1	TRBJ2-1	TGCGCCAGCAGCCGCCGGACTGGGAGCTCCTACAATGAGCAGTTCTTC	CASSRRTGSSYNEQFF
NA	many	TRBV5-1	TRBJ1-3	TGCGCCAGCAGCTTGGGGGCAACTGGAAACACCATATATTTT	CASSLGATGNTIYF
NA	few	TRBV10-3	TRBJ2-3	TGTGCCATCAGTGACGCCCTCACAGATACGCAGTATTTT	CAISDALTDTQYF
NA	NA	TRBV18	TRBJ1-1	TGTGCCAGCTCTCATACTTTCTCGGGACCGCAATCTGAAGCTTTCTTT	CASSHTFSGPQSEAFF
NA	many	TRBV7-2	TRBJ2-7	TGTGCCAGCAGCTTCCCCTCCTACGAGCAGTACTTC	CASSFPSYEQYF
NA	few	TRBV6-5	TRBJ2-1	TGTGCCAGCAGTTACGCTAGAATGAATGAGCAGTTCTTC	CASSYARMNEQFF
NA	few	TRBV27	TRBJ2-1	TGTGCCAGCAGTCCAAGCGGGCCGACATCTCGCTCCTACAATGAGCAGTTCTTC	CASSPSGPTSRSYNEQFF
NA	NA	TRBV4-1	TRBJ1-6	TGCGCCAGCAGCCAAGTACCGATCGGGACCTTGGAGAATTCACCCCTCCACTTT	CASSQVPIGTLENSPLHF
NA	few	TRBV14	TRBJ2-5	TGTGCCAGCAGCCCTTTTAAGGGGGAGACCCAGTACTTC	CASSPFKGETQYF
TRBD1	many	TRBV4-1	TRBJ1-5	TGCGCCAGCAGCCAACCGGACAGGCGAAATCAGCCCCAGCATTTT	CASSQPDRRNQPQHF
NA	NA	TRBV14	TRBJ2-1	TGTGCCAGCAGCTCCCGTTATGAGCAGTTCTTC	CASSSRYEQFF
NA	few	TRBV4-1	TRBJ2-3	TGCGCCAGCAGCCATATTGGGGATGCGCAGTATTTT	CASSHIGDAQYF
NA	NA	TRBV6-2/TRBV6-3	TRBJ2-1	TGTGCCAGCATCAAGGGCGTTAGTACCTACAATGAGCAGTTCTTC	CASIKGVSTYNEQFF
NA	many	TRBV5-1	TRBJ2-2	TGCGCCAGCAGCTGGTCCTTGGGGGAGCTGTTTTTT	CASSWSLGELFF
NA	few	TRBV2	TRBJ2-5	TGTGCCAGCAGTGAAGGCCGGGGTCGGGTTGAGACCCAGTACTTC	CASSEGRGRVETQYF
NA	many	TRBV11-2	TRBJ2-3	TGTGCCAGCAGCTTAGTTCGATTAGCAGATACGCAGTATTTT	CASSLVRLADTQYF
TRBD1	NA	TRBV11-2	TRBJ2-1	TGTGCCAGCAGCTTCCCTCGAGGACAGGGGGCCTACAATGAGCAGTTCTTC	CASSFPRGQGAYNEQFF
NA	NA	TRBV5-6	TRBJ2-3	TGTGCCAGCAGCTTGCTGGGGGCGCAGGTAGATACGCAGTATTTT	CASSLLGAQVDTQYF
NA	few	TRBV11-3	TRBJ2-2	TGTGCCAGCACCTACACGGCCGGGGAGCTGTTTTTT	CASTYTAGELFF
NA	many	TRBV4-1	TRBJ1-5	TGCGCCAGCAGACTAGGGCACCGGGACACAAATCAGCCCCAGCATTTT	CASRLGHRDTNQPQHF
TRBD1	NA	TRBV19	TRBJ1-1	TGTGCCAGTAGTCCTCCTGAGACAGGGCAAGCTTTCTTT	CASSPPETGQAFF
NA	few	TRBV10-2	TRBJ2-1	TGCGCCAGCACTTCGGACCTCCCCTACAATGAGCAGTTCTTC	CASTSDLPYNEQFF
TRBD2	few	TRBV6-6	TRBJ2-3	TGTGCCAGTTACCCACGGACTAGCGGGAGAACAGATACGCAGTATTTT	CASYPRTSGRTDTQYF
TRBD2	many	TRBV10-3	TRBJ2-3	TGTGCCATCAGTAAAACTAGCGAGAGGGAAGATACGCAGTATTTT	CAISKTSEREDTQYF
TRBD2	few	TRBV5-5	TRBJ2-3	TGTGCCAGCAGCTTGGCCGCTAGCGGGAGCTTGGATACGCAGTATTTT	CASSLAASGSLDTQYF
TRBD2	many	TRBV7-2	TRBJ2-2	TGTGCCAGCAGCCTACGAGGGTTCCTAGCGGACTTCACCGGGGAGCTGTTTTTT	CASSLRGFLADFTGELFF